Each of the 26 T cell receptor beta chains below was sequenced from the same sample in a study of CD4 T cells in relation to SARS-CoV-2 and coronaviruses. CD4+ T cells from unexposed donors were obtained before the COVID-19 pandemic (2011-2018). CD4+ T cells were isolated from the cells after about nine days of culture. Their cognate antigens are unknown. Profiled with immunoSEQ multiplex PCR; TCRdb holds only in-frame clones, not every one. The sample includes tens of thousands of clones, about 70% of them seen just once. Input material: CD4+ T cells from PBMCs, cultured in vitro. All receptors derive from a human donor in good health.

V gene TRBV7-2 combines with J gene TRBJ1-2; tentative D call: TRBD1 (5 bases). The CDR3 has 13 residues. V dropped 0 bases and J dropped 6 bases, with 8 bases sitting between them. The germline V gene has CDR1 SGHTA and CDR2 FQGNSA. The CDR3 DNA sequence: TGTGCCAGCAGCTTAGCAGGGGCGGATGGCTACACCTTC. This codes for CASSLAGADGYTF.

The gene calls are TRBV7-2 and TRBJ2-5; 7 bases are shared with TRBD2. This CDR3 contains 18 residues. The germline V gene has CDR1 SGHTA and CDR2 FQGNSA. J gave up 5 bases and V 5 bases, and 20 bases lay outside the gene matches. CDR3 loop: CASSTRRWLAAHNETQYF. The CDR3 DNA reads as TGTGCCAGCAGCACAAGGCGTTGGCTAGCGGCCCATAATGAGACCCAGTACTTC.

There are a few counts of this clone. This chain links TRBV2 with TRBJ1-5, with 7 bases aligning to TRBD1. The CDR3 is made up of 14 amino acids. The germline gives CDR1 SNHLY, CDR2 FYNNEI. V lost 7 bases, J lost 0 bases, and 3 bases stayed unmatched. The CDR3 bases are TGTGCCAGCACGGACAGGTATAGCAATCAGCCCCAGCATTTT. This codes for CASTDRYSNQPQHF.

This CDR3 reads CASSFPGGTYGGYTF. Here the CDR3 DNA reads TGTGCCAGCAGCTTCCCGGGCGGGACCTACGGTGGCTACACCTTC. The V and J genes are TRBV5-5 and TRBJ1-2; possible D gene TRBD1, 5 bases. V lost 2 bases to trimming and J lost 7 bases, with 18 bases between them. Looked up from germline, CDR1 is SGHKS and CDR2 is YYEKEE (reference sequence). The CDR3 totals 15 residues.

The genes are TRBV2 and TRBJ2-1, with a possible D match to TRBD1 (6 bases). The length of the CDR3 is 17 residues. V lost 6 bases and J lost 0, with 18 bases in between. Per the germline V gene, CDR1 is SNHLY and CDR2 is FYNNEI. DNA of the CDR3: TGTGCCAGCAGCAGACAGGAGAAAATCAGCTCCTACAATGAGCAGTTCTTC. Its translation: CASSRQEKISSYNEQFF.

The J gene is TRBJ2-6, the V gene TRBV9; D remains ambiguous. This CDR3 spans 18 amino acids. Trimming shortened V by 4 bases and J by 2 bases, and 19 bases separated the two germline ends. Germline values: CDR1 SGDLS, CDR2 YYNGEE. CDR3 loop: CASSPPSGWAPGANVLTF. In DNA form, the CDR3 reads TGTGCCAGCAGCCCCCCCTCCGGCTGGGCCCCTGGGGCCAACGTCCTGACTTTC. Full variable domain (remainder filled in from reference TRBV9 and TRBJ2-6): DSGVTQTPKHLITATGQRVTLRCSPRSGDLSVYWYQQSLDQGLQFLIQYYNGEERAKGNILERFSAQQFPDLHSELNLSSLELGDSALYFCASSPPSGWAPGANVLTFGAGSRLTVL.

Here the CDR3 DNA reads TGTGCCAGCTCACCACCTTCCTCTCGGGGTGAGCAGTTCTTC. It codes for CASSPPSSRGEQFF. The chain has TRBV18 and TRBJ2-1; maybe TRBD2 (5 bases). From germline, CDR1 is KGHSH and CDR2 LQKENI. The CDR3 sequence is 14 residues long. With 0 bases removed from V and 9 bases from J, the gap between germline ends came to 12 bases.

The chain joins TRBV5-4 to TRBJ1-1, with D unresolved. CDR3 size: 14 residues. V was clipped by 0 bases and J by 5 bases, with 11 bases between them. The germline CDR1 and CDR2 sequences are SGHNT and YYREEE (reference sequence). This CDR3 reads CASSLGEGRTEAFF. The CDR3 DNA is TGTGCCAGCAGCTTGGGTGAAGGGAGGACTGAAGCTTTCTTT.

The rearrangement uses TRBV5-1 and TRBJ1-4, with TRBD1 identical over 7 bases. J gave up 12 bases and V 0 bases, and 8 bases lay outside the gene matches. Germline CDR1 SGHRS, CDR2 YFSETQ. CDR3 length: 14 amino acids. This CDR3 is CASSLGQGGEELFF. Here the CDR3 DNA reads TGCGCCAGCAGCTTGGGACAGGGAGGCGAGGAACTGTTTTTT.

J is TRBJ1-3 and V is TRBV7-9; weak D call: TRBD1 (5 bases). The CDR3 loop spans 16 amino acids. V lost 0 bases, J lost 0 bases, and 9 bases lay in between. Germline loops: CDR1 SEHNR, CDR2 FQNEAQ (reference sequence). The CDR3 DNA follows: TGTGCCAGCAGCTTAGCGCTAGGGGCCTCTGGAAACACCATATATTTT. Translation gives CASSLALGASGNTIYF. Based on the CDR3 plus reference TRBV7-9 and TRBJ1-3, the full variable domain is DTGVSQNPRHKITKRGQNVTFRCDPISEHNRLYWYRQTLGQGPEFLTYFQNEAQLEKSRLLSDRFSAERPKGSFSTLEIQRTEQGDSAMYLCASSLALGASGNTIYFGEGSWLTVV.

This rearrangement joins TRBV5-4 to TRBJ1-2; TRBD1 is a possible D gene (5 bases). This CDR3 has 13 amino acids. Germline V gene data show CDR1 as SGHNT and CDR2 as YYREEE (reference sequence). Trimming took off 5 bases at V and 6 bases at J, with 14 bases between the two ends. Here the CDR3 reads CASSGDGVDGYTF. CDR3 nucleotide sequence: TGTGCCAGCAGTGGGGACGGCGTCGATGGCTACACCTTC. The complete variable domain, with remaining parts taken from reference TRBV5-4 and TRBJ1-2, reads ETGVTQSPTHLIKTRGQQVTLRCSSQSGHNTVSWYQQALGQGPQFIFQYYREEENGRGNFPPRFSGLQFPNYSSELNVNALELDDSALYLCASSGDGVDGYTFGSGTRLTVV.

The chain joins TRBV7-6 to TRBJ2-7; tentatively, D is TRBD1 or TRBD2 (5 bases each). There are 15 residues in the CDR3. V dropped 0 bases and J dropped 6 bases, with 15 bases sitting between them. CDR1 SGHVS and CDR2 FNYEAQ come from the germline V gene. CDR3 loop: CASSLAAGAQGEQYF. The DNA of the CDR3 is TGTGCCAGCAGCTTAGCGGCCGGGGCCCAGGGCGAGCAGTACTTC.

The rearrangement uses TRBV4-1 and TRBJ2-5, with D perhaps TRBD2 (6 bases). The germline CDR1 and CDR2 sequences are MGHRA and YSYEKL. This CDR3 contains 18 residues. V dropped 0 bases and J dropped 3 bases, with 20 bases sitting between them. CDR3 nucleotide sequence: TGCGCCAGCAGCCAAGATTGGGTTCGAGGGGCGGGGAAAGAGACCCAGTACTTC. Translation gives CASSQDWVRGAGKETQYF.

The rearrangement uses TRBV3-1 (or the pseudogene TRBV3-2) and TRBJ2-3, with D perhaps matching TRBD1 or TRBD2 (6 bases each). Per germline, CDR1 LGHDT and CDR2 YNNKEL (reference sequence). V was trimmed by 1 base and J by 10 bases, leaving 12 bases between them. The CDR3 covers 13 residues. The CDR3 nucleotides are TGTGCCAGCAGCCAAGTCGGGGGCGCGGCGCAGTATTTT. Residues: CASSQVGGAAQYF.

This chain joins TRBV19 and TRBJ2-3; D possibly corresponds to TRBD2 (5 bases). CDR3 length equals 16 residues. Germline loops: CDR1 LNHDA, CDR2 SQIVND (reference sequence). With 8 bases removed from V and 1 base from J, the gap between germline ends came to 19 bases. The CDR3: CASGYVRGSRTDTQYF. The CDR3 DNA reads TGTGCCAGTGGATACGTCCGTGGGAGCCGCACAGATACGCAGTATTTT.

This sequence joins TRBV5-7 and TRBJ1-2; 7 bases are shared with TRBD1. TRBV5-7 is reported as an ORF; its role is uncertain. V trimming: 3 bases; J trimming: 0 bases; junction bases outside the gene matches: 11. This CDR3 contains 17 residues. The CDR3 DNA is TGTGCCAGCAGCTCGGTTGGGACAGAGCAAGCTAACTATGGCTACACCTTC. Its translation is CASSSVGTEQANYGYTF.

The genes are TRBV10-3 and TRBJ2-5, with D possibly matching TRBD2 (7 bases). Trimming shortened V by 8 bases and J by 1 base, and 11 bases separated the two germline ends. The CDR3 has 13 residues. Germline loops: CDR1 ENHRY, CDR2 SYGVKD. This CDR3 reads CAIGGARQETQYF. The CDR3 bases are TGTGCCATCGGGGGGGCGCGCCAAGAGACCCAGTACTTC.

This clone was observed a handful of times. The chain carries TRBV9 and TRBJ2-3; no firm D call. Trimming left V 0 bases short and J 0 bases short, with 2 bases between. The CDR3 has 13 residues. Germline CDR1 SGDLS, CDR2 YYNGEE. The CDR3 spells CASSVASTDTQYF. Written as DNA, the CDR3 is TGTGCCAGCAGCGTAGCTAGCACAGATACGCAGTATTTT.

This clone was observed a handful of times. This rearrangement joins TRBV7-9 to TRBJ1-6; the D gene is possibly TRBD1 (6 bases). Germline loops: CDR1 SEHNR, CDR2 FQNEAQ (reference sequence). CDR3 size: 14 residues. V was shortened by 5 bases and J by 7 bases, with 12 bases between the two germline ends. CDR3 residues: CASSPGQPNSPLHF. DNA of the CDR3: TGTGCCAGCAGCCCCGGACAGCCCAATTCACCCCTCCACTTT. The complete variable domain, with remaining parts taken from reference TRBV7-9 and TRBJ1-6, reads DTGVSQNPRHKITKRGQNVTFRCDPISEHNRLYWYRQTLGQGPEFLTYFQNEAQLEKSRLLSDRFSAERPKGSFSTLEIQRTEQGDSAMYLCASSPGQPNSPLHFGNGTRLTVT.

The V and J genes are TRBV5-1 and TRBJ2-7; 7 positions agree with TRBD2. The germline gives CDR1 SGHRS, CDR2 YFSETQ. After removal of 2 bases from V and 0 bases from J, the junction contained 11 bases not matched to a gene. This CDR3 region has 17 residues. The CDR3 reads CASSFGSASGSSYEQYF. CDR3 coding DNA: TGCGCCAGCAGCTTCGGCTCGGCTAGCGGAAGCTCCTACGAGCAGTACTTC.

The chain combines TRBV28 with TRBJ2-4; D is unclear. Per germline, CDR1 MDHEN and CDR2 SYDVKM. CDR3 length: 14 residues. The V end lost 4 bases, the J end lost 7 bases, and 14 bases lay between the germline ends. CDR3 amino acids: CASSSSDGVNIQYF. In nucleotides, the CDR3 is TGTGCCAGCAGTTCCTCAGACGGTGTGAACATTCAGTACTTC.

This clone was seen only a few times. This chain uses TRBV28 with TRBJ2-2; no clear D gene. The CDR3 is made up of 13 amino acids. V lost 4 bases and J lost 5, with 8 bases in between. Germline CDR1 and CDR2: MDHEN and SYDVKM. The CDR3 DNA reads as TGTGCCAGCAGTTCCCCTGCGACCGGGGAGCTGTTTTTT. Its protein is CASSSPATGELFF.

The J gene is TRBJ2-3, the V gene TRBV3-1 (or the pseudogene TRBV3-2), with a possible D match to TRBD2 (6 bases). There are 16 residues in the CDR3. Trimming cost V 3 bases and J 3 bases, with 16 bases left between them. CDR1 LGHDT and CDR2 YNNKEL come from the germline V gene (reference sequence). The CDR3: CASSHLGGSFTDTQYF. The CDR3 region has the DNA TGTGCCAGCAGCCACCTCGGAGGGTCTTTTACAGATACGCAGTATTTT.

The V call is TRBV6-2 or TRBV6-3, the J call TRBJ2-3; D remains ambiguous. The V gene's germline CDR1 is MNHEY and CDR2 SVGEGT. Trimming pared 0 bases from V and 6 bases from J, leaving 10 bases between. The CDR3 totals 14 residues. CDR3 region: CASSYSVGPDTQYF. The CDR3 DNA reads as TGTGCCAGCAGTTACTCGGTTGGCCCCGATACGCAGTATTTT.

The chain has TRBV4-3 and TRBJ2-1; the D is unclear. V lost 4 bases to trimming and J lost 0 bases, with 10 bases between them. Germline V gene lookup returns CDR1 LGHNA and CDR2 YSLEER. The CDR3 length is 15 residues. Here the CDR3 DNA reads TGCGCCAGCAGCCCATCGAGGAGCTCCTACAATGAGCAGTTCTTC. Translating gives CASSPSRSSYNEQFF.

The J gene is TRBJ1-4, the V gene TRBV6-5; a possible D gene is TRBD1 (6 bases). The CDR3 runs 13 residues. Germline V gives CDR1 MNHEY, CDR2 SVGAGI. V was pared by 5 bases and J by 6 bases, with 10 bases between. The DNA for the CDR3 is TGTGCCAGCAGTAGGAGGGGGGATGAAAAACTGTTTTTT. The encoded protein is CASSRRGDEKLFF.